Presented here are 13 T cell receptor beta chains from one specimen sequenced in a study of cytomegalovirus exposure and HLA in healthy donors (dated by TCRdb to about 2017). Libraries were constructed by the immunoSEQ multiplex PCR assay. For the multiplex PCR, a mixture combining 60 forward primers for TCR Vbeta segments and 13 reverse primers for TCR Jbeta segments was used. TCRdb stores this immuneACCESS table with in-frame sequences only. Part of the clones is absent; in the studies checked, under half of the shortfall reflects unresolved V genes, and no reason is known for the rest. The sample yields 200,000 to 300,000 clones; roughly four fifths were counted once. The ten largest clones take up more than 1.5% of the sample. Material for sequencing was PBMCs. These receptors all come from a middle-aged woman in good health and CMV-seropositive.

This clone came up a few times. V is TRBV11-3 and J is TRBJ1-1; 12 nucleotides agree with TRBD1. Germline V gene sequence: CDR1 SGHNT, CDR2 YENEEA. The CDR3 runs 16 residues. J was trimmed by 8 bases and V by 1 base; bases with no gene match: 8. This CDR3 reads CASSLGSGTGGFEAFF. Here the CDR3 DNA reads TGTGCCAGCAGCTTAGGGTCCGGGACAGGGGGCTTCGAAGCTTTCTTT.

The chain has TRBV7-2 and TRBJ2-7, with TRBD1 identical over 10 bases. The J segment lost 5 bases and the V segment lost 3 bases, leaving 7 bases of the junction unmatched. This CDR3 region has 15 residues. Per germline, CDR1 SGHTA and CDR2 FQGNSA. CDR3 DNA: TGTGCCAGCAGCTTTGGGGACAGGGGACTCCACGAGCAGTACTTC. This encodes CASSFGDRGLHEQYF.

The chain joins TRBV6-6 to TRBJ1-1; TRBD1 might be the D (6 bases). CDR3 length equals 15 residues. V was cut by 2 bases and J by 1 base, with 11 bases left in between. CDR1 and CDR2 from the germline V gene are MNHNY and SVGAGI (reference sequence). CDR3 DNA sequence: TGTGCCAGCAGTTACGACGGGACACCGAACACTGAAGCTTTCTTT. As protein: CASSYDGTPNTEAFF.

This clone was observed a handful of times. The V gene is TRBV6-5, the J gene TRBJ1-1; unclear D gene. The CDR3 is 15 amino acids. Trimming removed 0 bases from V and 7 bases from J, with 15 bases in between. The germline gives CDR1 MNHEY, CDR2 SVGAGI. Here the CDR3 reads CASSYSVGNLDEAFF. CDR3 in DNA: TGTGCCAGCAGTTACTCGGTCGGGAATCTTGATGAAGCTTTCTTT.

The chain has TRBV28 and TRBJ1-1; weak D call: TRBD1 (5 bases). V was shortened by 7 bases and J by 0 bases, with 9 bases between the two germline ends. The CDR3 consists of 13 residues. Germline V gene data show CDR1 as MDHEN and CDR2 as SYDVKM. CDR3 protein: CASMVGVNTEAFF. CDR3 sequence (DNA): TGTGCCAGCATGGTAGGGGTGAACACTGAAGCTTTCTTT.

The chain joins TRBV11-2 to TRBJ2-7; 13 bases fit TRBD2. V shed 1 base, J shed 1 base, and the junction held 7 bases outside the gene matches. Germline V gene data show CDR1 as SGHAT and CDR2 as FQNNGV. The CDR3 runs 18 residues. CDR3 nucleotides: TGTGCCAGCAGCTTAGTGTGGACTAGCGGGAGATTTTCCTACGAGCAGTACTTC. Amino acid sequence: CASSLVWTSGRFSYEQYF.

The chain couples TRBV18 to TRBJ2-1; tentative D call: TRBD1 (6 bases). V lost 5 bases, J lost 6 bases, and 23 bases lay in between. CDR1 and CDR2 from the germline V gene are KGHSH and LQKENI. The CDR3 extends over 17 amino acids. DNA for the CDR3: TGTGCCAGCTCATCTTATCGGGACACCCAACGGATCAATGAGCAGTTCTTC. It encodes CASSSYRDTQRINEQFF.

The chain recombines TRBV10-3 with TRBJ1-2; 7 bases agree with TRBD1. The CDR3 length is 13 residues. V was clipped by 9 bases and J by 2 bases; unmatched bases: 6. Germline V gene lookup returns CDR1 ENHRY and CDR2 SYGVKD. CDR3 DNA: TGTGCCATGGCGCCACAGGGGAACTATGGCTACACCTTC. It yields the protein CAMAPQGNYGYTF.

This chain uses TRBV6-5 with TRBJ2-1; the match to TRBD2 covers 9 bases. Germline V CDR1 and CDR2: MNHEY, SVGAGI. The CDR3 is 15 amino acids. V trimming: 11 bases; J trimming: 2 bases; junction bases outside the gene matches: 10. The CDR3 DNA sequence: TGTGCCTGCCGAAAAGCGGGAGGCCCCTACAATGAGCAGTTCTTC. Residues: CACRKAGGPYNEQFF.

This clone was counted between two and nine times. The chain's CDR3 is CASRQGAQETQYF. The CDR3 DNA reads as TGCGCCAGCCGACAGGGGGCCCAAGAGACCCAGTACTTC. J is TRBJ2-5 and V is TRBV5-1; 10 nucleotides agree with TRBD1. The junction had 1 base not matched to a gene; V was cut back by 7 bases and J by 1 base. This CDR3 spans 13 amino acids. Germline lookup yields CDR1 SGHRS and CDR2 YFSETQ.

The chain is built from TRBV18 and TRBJ2-7, with TRBD1 matching over 9 bases. J gave up 3 bases and V 8 bases, and 8 bases lay outside the gene matches. The CDR3 loop spans 14 amino acids. Germline CDR1 KGHSH, CDR2 LQKENI. The CDR3 nucleotides read TGTGCCAGCACTACCGGGACAGGGCTCTACGAGCAGTACTTC. Translating gives CASTTGTGLYEQYF.

This clone was observed a few times. V usage is TRBV9 and J usage is TRBJ1-6; 7 bases align to TRBD1. Germline values: CDR1 SGDLS, CDR2 YYNGEE. This CDR3 comprises 15 residues. Losses at the gene ends were 0 bases for V and 5 bases for J; bases not matched to a gene: 2. The CDR3 here is CASSVGDSNNSPLHF. The CDR3 DNA reads TGTGCCAGCAGCGTAGGGGACAGCAATAATTCACCCCTCCACTTT.

In this sample, this clone turned up once. The genes are TRBV6-1 and TRBJ2-3; no reliable D call. With 1 base removed from V and 0 bases from J, the gap between germline ends came to 8 bases. This CDR3 spans 15 amino acids. Germline lookup yields CDR1 MNHNS and CDR2 SASEGT. CDR3 coding DNA: TGTGCCAGCAGTGAAGACGACATTAGCACAGATACGCAGTATTTT. Protein sequence: CASSEDDISTDTQYF.